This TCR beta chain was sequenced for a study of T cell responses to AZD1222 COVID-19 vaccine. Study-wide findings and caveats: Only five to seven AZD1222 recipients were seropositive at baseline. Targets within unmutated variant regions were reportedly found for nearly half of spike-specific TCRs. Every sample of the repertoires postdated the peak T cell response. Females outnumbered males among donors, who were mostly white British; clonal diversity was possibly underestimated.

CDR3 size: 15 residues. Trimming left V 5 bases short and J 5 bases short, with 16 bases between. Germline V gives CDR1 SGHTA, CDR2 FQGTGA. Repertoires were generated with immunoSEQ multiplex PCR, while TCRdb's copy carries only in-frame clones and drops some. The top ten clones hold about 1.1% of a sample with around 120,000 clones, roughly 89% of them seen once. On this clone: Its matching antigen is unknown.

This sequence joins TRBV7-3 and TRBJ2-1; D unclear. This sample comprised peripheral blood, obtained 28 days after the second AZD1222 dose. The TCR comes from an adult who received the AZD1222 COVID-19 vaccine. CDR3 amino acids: CASSADSVSDNEQFF. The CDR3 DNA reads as TGTGCCAGCAGCGCCGACTCGGTCAGTGACAATGAGCAGTTCTTC.